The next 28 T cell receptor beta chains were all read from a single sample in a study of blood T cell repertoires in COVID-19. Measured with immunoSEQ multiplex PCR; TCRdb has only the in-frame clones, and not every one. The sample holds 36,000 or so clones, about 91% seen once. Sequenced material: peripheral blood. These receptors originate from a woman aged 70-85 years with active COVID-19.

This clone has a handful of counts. The CDR3 spells CASSPGQTNEKLFF. The CDR3, as DNA: TGTGCCAGCAGTCCAGGACAAACTAATGAAAAACTGTTTTTT. V usage is TRBV2 and J usage is TRBJ1-4; TRBD1 might be the D (5 bases). CDR1 SNHLY and CDR2 FYNNEI come from the germline V gene. The V end was cut by 5 bases, the J end by 1 base, with 8 bases between. The CDR3 sequence is 14 residues long.

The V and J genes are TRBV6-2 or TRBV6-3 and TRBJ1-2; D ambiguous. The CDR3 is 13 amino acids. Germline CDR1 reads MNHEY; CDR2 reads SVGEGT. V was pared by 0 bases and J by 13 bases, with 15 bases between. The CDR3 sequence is CASSYSILRLATF. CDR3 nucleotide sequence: TGTGCCAGCAGTTACTCGATTCTGAGGCTAGCCACCTTC.

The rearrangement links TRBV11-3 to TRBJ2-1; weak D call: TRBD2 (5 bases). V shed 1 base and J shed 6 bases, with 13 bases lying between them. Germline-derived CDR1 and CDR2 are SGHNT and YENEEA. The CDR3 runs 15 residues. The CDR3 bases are TGTGCCAGCAGCTTAGGTAGAGCGGAGACCAATGAGCAGTTCTTC. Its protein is CASSLGRAETNEQFF.

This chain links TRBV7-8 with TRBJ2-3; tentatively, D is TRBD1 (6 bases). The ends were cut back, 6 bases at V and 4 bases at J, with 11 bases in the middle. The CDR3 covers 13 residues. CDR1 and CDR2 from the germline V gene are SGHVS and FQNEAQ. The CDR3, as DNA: TGTGCCAGCAGGTCCGCAGGGGCAGATACGCAGTATTTT. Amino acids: CASRSAGADTQYF.

The CDR3 DNA is TGTGCCAGCAGCCTCGGACTAGTAGGCGGAACGCAGTATTTT. It yields the protein CASSLGLVGGTQYF. V usage is TRBV9 and J usage is TRBJ2-3; 7 nucleotides agree with TRBD2. The V segment lost 4 bases and the J segment 9 bases; nucleotides outside the gene matches: 11. Per the germline V gene, CDR1 is SGDLS and CDR2 is YYNGEE. CDR3 length equals 14 residues.

The CDR3 is CASSQVIDYGYTF. CDR3 bases: TGTGCCAGCAGCCAAGTTATCGACTATGGCTACACCTTC. The chain joins TRBV3-1 (or the pseudogene TRBV3-2) to TRBJ1-2; D not certain. The CDR3 covers 13 residues. Germline V CDR1 and CDR2: LGHDT, YNNKEL (reference sequence). Trimming removed 1 base at V and 3 bases at J, with 6 bases between.

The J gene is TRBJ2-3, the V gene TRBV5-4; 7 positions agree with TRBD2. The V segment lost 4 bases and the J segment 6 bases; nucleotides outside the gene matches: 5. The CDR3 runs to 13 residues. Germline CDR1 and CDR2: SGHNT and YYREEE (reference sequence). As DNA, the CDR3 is TGTGCCAGCAGCCCCTCGGGGGGTGATACGCAGTATTTT. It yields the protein CASSPSGGDTQYF.

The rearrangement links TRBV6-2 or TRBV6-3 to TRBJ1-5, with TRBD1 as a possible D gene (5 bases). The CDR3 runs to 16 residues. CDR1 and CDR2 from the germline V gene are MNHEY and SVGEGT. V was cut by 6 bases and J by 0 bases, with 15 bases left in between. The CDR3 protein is CASSNYRTYSNQPQHF. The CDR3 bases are TGTGCCAGCAGCAACTACAGGACCTATAGCAATCAGCCCCAGCATTTT.

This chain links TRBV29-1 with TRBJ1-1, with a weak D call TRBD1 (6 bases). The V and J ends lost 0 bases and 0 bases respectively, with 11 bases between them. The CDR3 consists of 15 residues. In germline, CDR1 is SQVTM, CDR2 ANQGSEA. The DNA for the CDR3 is TGCAGCGTTGAAGAAAACGCAGGGGTGAACACTGAAGCTTTCTTT. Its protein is CSVEENAGVNTEAFF. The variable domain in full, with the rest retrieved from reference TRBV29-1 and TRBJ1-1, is SAVISQKPSRDICQRGTSLTIQCQVDSQVTMMFWYRQQPGQSLTLIATANQGSEATYESGFVIDKFPISRPNLTFSTLTVSNMSPEDSSIYLCSVEENAGVNTEAFFGQGTRLTVV.

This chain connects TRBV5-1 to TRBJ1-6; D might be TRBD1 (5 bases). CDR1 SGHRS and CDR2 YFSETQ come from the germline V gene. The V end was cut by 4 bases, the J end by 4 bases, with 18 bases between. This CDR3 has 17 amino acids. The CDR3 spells CASSAGTQQQYNSPLHF. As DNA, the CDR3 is TGCGCCAGCAGCGCCGGGACTCAACAACAGTATAATTCACCCCTCCACTTT.

The chain's CDR3 is CASSLAPNPSYEQYF. DNA for the CDR3: TGTGCCAGCAGCTTAGCCCCGAACCCTTCCTACGAGCAGTACTTC. The chain couples TRBV5-5 to TRBJ2-7; no clear D gene. The CDR3 loop spans 15 amino acids. V shed 2 bases and J shed 1 base, with 13 bases lying between them. The germline gives CDR1 SGHKS, CDR2 YYEKEE (reference sequence).

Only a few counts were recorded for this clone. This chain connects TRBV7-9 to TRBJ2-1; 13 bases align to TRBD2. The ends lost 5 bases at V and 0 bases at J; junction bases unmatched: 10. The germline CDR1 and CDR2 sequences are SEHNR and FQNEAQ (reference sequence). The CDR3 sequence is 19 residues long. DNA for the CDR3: TGTGCCAGCAGCCCTCGACTAGCGGGGGGCCTGAGCTCCTACAATGAGCAGTTCTTC. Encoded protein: CASSPRLAGGLSSYNEQFF.

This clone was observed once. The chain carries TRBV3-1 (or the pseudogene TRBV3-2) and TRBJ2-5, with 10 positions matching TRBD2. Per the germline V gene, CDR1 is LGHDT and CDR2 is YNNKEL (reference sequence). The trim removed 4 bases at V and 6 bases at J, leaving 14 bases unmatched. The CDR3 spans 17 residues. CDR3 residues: CASSPQRGGFFGKTQYF. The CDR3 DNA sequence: TGTGCCAGCAGCCCCCAGCGGGGGGGATTCTTCGGAAAGACCCAGTACTTC.

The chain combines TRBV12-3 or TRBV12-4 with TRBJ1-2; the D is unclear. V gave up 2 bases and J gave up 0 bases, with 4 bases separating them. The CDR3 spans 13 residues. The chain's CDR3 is CASSLSSNYGYTF. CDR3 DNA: TGTGCCAGCAGTTTATCGTCTAACTATGGCTACACCTTC.

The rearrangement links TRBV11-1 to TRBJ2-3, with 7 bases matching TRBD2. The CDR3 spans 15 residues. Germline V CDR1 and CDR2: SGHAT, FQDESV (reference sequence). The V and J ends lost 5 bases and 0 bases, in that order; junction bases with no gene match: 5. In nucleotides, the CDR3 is TGTGCCAGCAGCCTCCGACTAGCTAGCACAGATACGCAGTATTTT. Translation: CASSLRLASTDTQYF.

This CDR3 is CASSQAIGGGRGNTIYF. The CDR3 region has the DNA TGCGCCAGCAGCCAAGCTATAGGGGGAGGGAGGGGAAACACCATATATTTT. The chain joins TRBV4-3 to TRBJ1-3; D is perhaps TRBD1 (6 bases). Between the trimmed V and J ends, which lost 1 base and 4 bases, there was a span of 17 bases. The CDR3 has 17 residues. Germline CDR1 LGHNA, CDR2 YSLEER.

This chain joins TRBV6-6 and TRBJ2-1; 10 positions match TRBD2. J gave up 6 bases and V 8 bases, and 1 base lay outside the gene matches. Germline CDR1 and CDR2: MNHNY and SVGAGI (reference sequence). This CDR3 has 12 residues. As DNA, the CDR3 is TGTGCCAGCGGACTAGCGGCCAATGAGCAGTTCTTC. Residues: CASGLAANEQFF.

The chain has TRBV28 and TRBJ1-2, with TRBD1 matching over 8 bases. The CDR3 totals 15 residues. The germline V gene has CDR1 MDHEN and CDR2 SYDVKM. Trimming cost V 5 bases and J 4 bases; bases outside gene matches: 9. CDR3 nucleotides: TGTGCCAGCAGTCCCAGGACAGGGATGCTCTATGGCTACACCTTC. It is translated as CASSPRTGMLYGYTF.

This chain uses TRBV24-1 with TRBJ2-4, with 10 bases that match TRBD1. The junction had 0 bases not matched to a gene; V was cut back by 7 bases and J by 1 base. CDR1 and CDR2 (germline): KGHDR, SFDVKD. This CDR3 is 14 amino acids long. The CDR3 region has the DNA TGTGCCACCAGGGGACAGGGGGCCAAAAACATTCAGTACTTC. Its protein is CATRGQGAKNIQYF.

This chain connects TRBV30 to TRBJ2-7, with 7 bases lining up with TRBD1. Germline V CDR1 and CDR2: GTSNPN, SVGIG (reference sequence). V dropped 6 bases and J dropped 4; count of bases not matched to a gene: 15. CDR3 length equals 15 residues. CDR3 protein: CACQTGPPTGYEQYF. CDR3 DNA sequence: TGTGCCTGTCAGACAGGGCCCCCGACGGGGTACGAGCAGTACTTC.

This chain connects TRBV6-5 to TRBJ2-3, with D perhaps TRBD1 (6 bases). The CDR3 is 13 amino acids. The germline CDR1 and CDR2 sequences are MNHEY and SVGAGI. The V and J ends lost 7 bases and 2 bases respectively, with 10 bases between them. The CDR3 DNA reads TGTGCCAGCAACCGGGACACCACAGATACGCAGTATTTT. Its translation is CASNRDTTDTQYF.

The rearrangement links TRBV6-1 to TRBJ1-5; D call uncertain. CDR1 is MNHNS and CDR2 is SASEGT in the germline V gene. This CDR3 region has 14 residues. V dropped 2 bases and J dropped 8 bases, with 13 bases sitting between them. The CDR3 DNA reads TGTGCCAGCAGTGAATTCCCCACGCGGGAGCCCCAGCATTTT. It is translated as CASSEFPTREPQHF.

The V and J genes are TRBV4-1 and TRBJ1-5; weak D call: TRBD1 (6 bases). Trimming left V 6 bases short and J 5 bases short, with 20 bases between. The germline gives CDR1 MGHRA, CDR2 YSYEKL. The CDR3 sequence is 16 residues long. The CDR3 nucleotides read TGCGCCAGCAGGGAGACAGGAACCTCTTCGGATCAGCCCCAGCATTTT. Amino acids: CASRETGTSSDQPQHF.

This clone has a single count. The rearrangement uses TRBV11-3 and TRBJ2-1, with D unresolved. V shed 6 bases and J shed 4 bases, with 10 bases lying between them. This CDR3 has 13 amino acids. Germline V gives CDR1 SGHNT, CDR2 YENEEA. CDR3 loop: CASSSTEYNEQFF. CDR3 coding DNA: TGTGCCAGCAGTTCAACAGAATACAATGAGCAGTTCTTC.

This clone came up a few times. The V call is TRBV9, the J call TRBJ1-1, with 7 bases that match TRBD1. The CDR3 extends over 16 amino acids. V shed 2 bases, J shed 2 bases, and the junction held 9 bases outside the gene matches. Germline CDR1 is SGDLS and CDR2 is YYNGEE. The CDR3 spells CASSVRGDSQNTEAFF. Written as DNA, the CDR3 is TGTGCCAGCAGCGTCAGAGGGGACAGCCAAAACACTGAAGCTTTCTTT.

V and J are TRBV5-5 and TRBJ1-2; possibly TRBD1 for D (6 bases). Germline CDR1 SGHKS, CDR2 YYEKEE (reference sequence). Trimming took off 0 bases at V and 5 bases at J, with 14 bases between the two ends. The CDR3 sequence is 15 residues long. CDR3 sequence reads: CASSLVQSQGYGYTF. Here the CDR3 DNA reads TGTGCCAGCAGCTTGGTTCAGTCCCAGGGGTATGGCTACACCTTC.

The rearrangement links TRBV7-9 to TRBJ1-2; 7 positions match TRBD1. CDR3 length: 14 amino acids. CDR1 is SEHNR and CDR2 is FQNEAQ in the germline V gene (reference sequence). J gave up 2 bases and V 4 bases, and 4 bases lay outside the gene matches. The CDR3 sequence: CASSSDRANYGYTF. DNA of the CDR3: TGTGCCAGCAGCTCCGACAGGGCCAACTATGGCTACACCTTC.

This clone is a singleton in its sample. The CDR3 is CASSELSRTVNEQFF. CDR3 nucleotides: TGTGCCAGCAGTGAACTTTCCCGAACAGTGAATGAGCAGTTCTTC. The chain recombines TRBV6-1 with TRBJ2-1; D remains ambiguous. Trimming cost V 2 bases and J 7 bases, with 15 bases left between them. The germline V gene has CDR1 MNHNS and CDR2 SASEGT. The CDR3 covers 15 residues.